This T cell receptor beta chain comes out of a study of blood T cell repertoires in COVID-19. Overall study: The United States, Italy and Spain provided the acute and convalescent COVID-19 samples. PBMCs, B-cell-depleted T cells, or T cells were the source of the cDNA or gDNA that made up the material.

As processed by the authors: Counts of nucleated cells, estimated from reference gene primer amplification, were obtained. The assay was immunoSEQ multiplex PCR, and TCRdb's table has in-frame clones only and misses some. V, J and clone size are taken as reported in that table, and D and trimming were inferred from the DNA itself. Of 220,000 or so clones detected, roughly 81% appear once; the ten largest clones hold 2.9%. The length of the CDR3 is 13 residues. The V end lost 3 bases, the J end lost 3 bases, and 8 bases lay between the germline ends. CDR1 and CDR2 from the germline V gene are MNHEY and SVGEGT.

The sequenced sample consisted of peripheral blood. The TCR sequence derives from a man in his fifties or sixties who had recovered from COVID-19. V usage is TRBV6-2 or TRBV6-3 and J usage is TRBJ1-1; D ambiguous. CDR3 bases: TGTGCCAGCAGTTATAGAGGTGACACTGAAGCTTTCTTT. It codes for CASSYRGDTEAFF.